A selection of T cell receptor beta chains follows, all from one sample in a study of T cells in Graves' hyperthyroidism and ophthalmopathy. TCRdb called the multiplex PCR reads again in MiXCR, with one record for every CDR3 protein. The repertoire holds 690,000 or so distinct CDR3 sequences, approximately 19% seen once, with over 15% in the top ten. Sequenced: blood. These receptors were collected from a woman in her fifties or sixties with Graves' hyperthyroidism that later progressed to Graves' ophthalmopathy. Both conserved end residues are trimmed from each CDR3.

J gene,V gene,CDR3 length,CDR3 protein
TRBJ1-2,TRBV3-1,12,ASSYRGPPYGYT
TRBJ2-5,TRBV13,15,ASSTSGTGGGKETQY
TRBJ2-5,TRBV12-3/TRBV12-4,11,ASNLALGETQY
TRBJ2-5,TRBV7-3,12,ASSAQRVQETQH
TRBJ2-7,TRBV20-1,12,SASRKGGPYEQY
TRBJ1-2,TRBV7-9,14,ASSLAEKAPNYGYT
TRBJ1-1,TRBV6-1,15,ASRSNRGVGKNTEAF
TRBJ2-3,TRBV15,12,ATDRGGSTDTQY
TRBJ1-4,TRBV29-1,11,SGSHVGGEKLF
TRBJ1-2,TRBV30,11,AWKLREAYGYT
TRBJ1-6,TRBV10-2,14,ASSNPTREWDSPLH
TRBJ1-3,TRBV30,13,AWRAKGRSGNTIY
TRBJ2-3,TRBV19,11,ASSMTGADTQY
TRBJ1-6,TRBV10-3,13,AIRGPGQQNSPLH
TRBJ2-1,TRBV9,10,ASNLQGNEQF
TRBJ2-1,TRBV24-1,14,ATSDPTGAGYNEQF
TRBJ1-2,TRBV15,12,ATSRDAPPALYT
TRBJ1-1,TRBV29-1,12,SVIVRGTRTEAF
TRBJ2-7,TRBV11-2,12,ASSLDLGDNEQY
TRBJ1-2,TRBV12-3/TRBV12-4,11,ASSFGQPYGYT
TRBJ1-2,TRBV24-1,14,ATSALDRGGDYGYT
TRBJ1-2,TRBV3-1,14,ASSQSGGPGGYGYT
TRBJ1-5,TRBV6-1,12,ASRLTARYQPQH
TRBJ2-3,TRBV2,12,ASQRLAGGDTQY
TRBJ2-1,TRBV7-7,13,ASSLEGGGRNEQF
TRBJ2-2,TRBV5-8,15,ASSAGTSGVETGELF
TRBJ2-1,TRBV10-1,18,ASSESRGQGSKSSYNEQF
TRBJ2-1,TRBV20-1,14,SASGGNNPLYNEQF
TRBJ2-1,TRBV19,13,ASSIMVWDYNEQF
TRBJ2-7,TRBV3-1,12,ASSQDVASHEQY
TRBJ2-7,TRBV4-1,19,ASSQAGSPRTSGGGPYEQY
TRBJ2-3,TRBV14,15,ASSQRDGKANADTQY
TRBJ2-7,TRBV20-1,13,SATWDRGPSYEQY
TRBJ2-2,TRBV5-1,14,ASSLERGTNTGELF
TRBJ1-1,TRBV19,13,ASSQQGARNTEAF
TRBJ1-5,TRBV20-1,12,SAPVGEENQPQH
TRBJ1-6,TRBV6-6,11,ASSYERGSPLH
TRBJ1-1,TRBV19,12,ASSIVGGNTEAF
TRBJ2-7,TRBV11-2,13,ASSYTSGGSYEQY
TRBJ1-5,TRBV12-3/TRBV12-4,12,ASSLRREDQPQH
TRBJ2-3,TRBV30,14,AWSVKVAGGVDTQY
TRBJ2-6,TRBV3-1,17,ASSQDLGEGGSGANVLT
TRBJ1-2,TRBV9,15,ASSVNVDRDFKDGYT
TRBJ1-2,TRBV7-2,11,ASSLSAAYGYT
TRBJ2-1,TRBV6-1,12,ASRPGLDYNEQF
TRBJ2-3,TRBV6-1,12,ASSDDGQLDTQY
TRBJ2-1,TRBV28,13,ASSLGTAGNNEQF
TRBJ1-5,TRBV6-1,11,ASSEGAERPQH
TRBJ1-2,TRBV7-2,14,ASSVVRGRAPNGYT
TRBJ1-1,TRBV6-6,15,ASSYGFGARGNTEAF
TRBJ1-4,TRBV18,12,ASSPEQLNEKLF
TRBJ2-2,TRBV15,13,ATSRDSGNTGELF
TRBJ2-1,TRBV3-1,13,ASSQTGTVYNEQF
TRBJ2-3,TRBV10-1,11,ASSGSNTDTQY
TRBJ2-3,TRBV5-1,12,ASSLWQGADTQY